The T cell receptor (beta chain) under discussion was sequenced for a study of PD-1 blockade in classical Hodgkin lymphoma. The count of this clone is one. The antigen remains undetermined. Study-wide results and limits: Relapsed/refractory patients reportedly had lower baseline diversity than newly diagnosed patients. Underlying causes for the observed repertoire differences were not defined, possibly disease activity or prior therapy. Newly diagnosed and completely responding patients shared comparable baseline diversity. Exclusion applied to patients who initiated nivolumab less than 1 year following ASCT.

Every one of the patients relapsed after autologous stem cell transplantation (brentuximab vedotin exposure was variable). Libraries were prepared by immunoSEQ multiplex PCR; TCRdb keeps only in-frame clonotypes and omits some of them. There are fewer than 80,000 clones in the sample; 70% to 75% occur only once, and 9% to 10% lies in the top ten. The TCR comes from a human donor with classical Hodgkin lymphoma. The sequencing used peripheral blood mononuclear cells (PBMCs), collected before the second cycle of nivolumab.

The DNA of the CDR3 is TGTGCCACCAGCAGAGAAACGAGCAGGGAGTCAAATAAGCAGTTCTTC. Encoded protein: CATSRETSRESNKQFF. V gene TRBV15 combines with J gene TRBJ2-1; D possibly matches TRBD1 or TRBD2 (5 bases each). V gave up 0 bases and J gave up 11 bases, with 20 bases separating them. The CDR3 length is 16 residues. The V gene's germline CDR1 is LNHNV and CDR2 YYDKDF (reference sequence).